The rows below give T cell receptor beta chains drawn from one sample of a study of cytomegalovirus exposure and HLA in healthy donors. Data came from immunoSEQ multiplex PCR; TCRdb stores just in-frame clones and leaves some out. The sample records 240,000 or so clones, roughly four fifths being singletons. The sequenced material came from PBMCs. These TCRs come from an older woman in good health and CMV-seropositive. Both conserved end residues are part of each CDR3. The D gene is left open where the match is weak. Rows may omit the clone size; those that give it use once, few, many or a size class.

D,size,V,J,DNA,CDR3
TRBD2,NA,TRBV5-1,TRBJ2-7,TGCGCCAGCAGCCCTGGACTAGCGGGAGTTTACGAGCAGTACTTC,CASSPGLAGVYEQYF
NA,NA,TRBV4-2,TRBJ1-4,TGTGCCAGCAGCCAAGAAGGGCGGGGCCGATACGAAAAACTGTTTTTT,CASSQEGRGRYEKLFF
NA,NA,TRBV10-1,TRBJ2-7,TGCGCCGGATATGGGGAGGATCACGAGCAGTACTTC,CAGYGEDHEQYF
TRBD2,NA,TRBV6-5,TRBJ2-3,TGTGCCAGCAGTTTTAGACTAGCAAAGGATACGCAGTATTTT,CASSFRLAKDTQYF
TRBD1,NA,TRBV6-6,TRBJ1-5,TGTGCCAGCAGGGGGACAGGGGAAGGACAGCCCCAGCATTTT,CASRGTGEGQPQHF
NA,NA,TRBV10-1,TRBJ1-1,TGCGCCAGCAGTGAGACAGGGCTGGACACTGAAGCTTTCTTT,CASSETGLDTEAFF
TRBD1,NA,TRBV9,TRBJ1-2,TGTGCCAGCAGCGCACAACCGGGACAGGGGCGGTATGGCTACACCTTC,CASSAQPGQGRYGYTF
NA,NA,TRBV7-3,TRBJ1-2,TGTGCCAGCAGCTTCGACAGTAACTATGGCTACACCTTC,CASSFDSNYGYTF
TRBD2,NA,TRBV5-6,TRBJ2-1,TGTGCCAGCATCGAGAACGGCGGGACTAGCGGGAATCGGGGGAATGAGCAGTTCTTC,CASIENGGTSGNRGNEQFF
TRBD1,NA,TRBV27,TRBJ2-5,TGTGCCAGCAGGCTATTAATTCCGGGACAGGGGGGAGAGACCCAGTACTTC,CASRLLIPGQGGETQYF
TRBD2,NA,TRBV5-1,TRBJ2-2,TGCGCCAGCAGCGGGACTATACCCAACACCGGGGAGCTGTTTTTT,CASSGTIPNTGELFF
NA,NA,TRBV27,TRBJ2-5,TGTGCCAGCAGTTTATTTGCAGACCAAGAGACCCAGTACTTC,CASSLFADQETQYF
TRBD1,NA,TRBV5-6,TRBJ2-5,TGTGCCAGCAGCTTACAGGGGAACCAAGAGACCCAGTACTTC,CASSLQGNQETQYF
TRBD2,NA,TRBV6-1,TRBJ2-1,TGTGCCAGCAGTGAAGCCTCTAGCGGGAGCGATGAGCAGTTCTTC,CASSEASSGSDEQFF
TRBD2,few,TRBV11-2,TRBJ2-2,TGTGCCAGCAGCTTCGGGACTACAAACACCGGGGAGCTGTTTTTT,CASSFGTTNTGELFF
TRBD1,NA,TRBV27,TRBJ2-7,TGTGCCAGCAGTCCAACCGGACAGGGGATCCACGAGCAGTACTTC,CASSPTGQGIHEQYF
NA,NA,TRBV7-9,TRBJ1-2,TGTGCCAGCAGCTCCAGGGCTTTCGGCTACACCTTC,CASSSRAFGYTF
NA,NA,TRBV10-2,TRBJ2-1,TGCGCCAGCAGTGAGCAAGGGACTCCCCAAGAAGGAAGGCAGTTCTTC,CASSEQGTPQEGRQFF
NA,NA,TRBV7-7,TRBJ2-1,TGTGCTAGCAGCCCCAGCACTTTTGAAGGGGATGAGCAGTTCTTC,CASSPSTFEGDEQFF
TRBD1,NA,TRBV7-9,TRBJ1-2,TGTGCCAGCACCCACCCGGGACAGGACAACTATGGCTACACCTTC,CASTHPGQDNYGYTF
TRBD2,NA,TRBV13,TRBJ2-5,TGTGCCAACAGCTCCTCAAGAGGACTAGCGGGAGGGCCAGGATACCAAGAGACCCAGTACTTC,CANSSSRGLAGGPGYQETQYF
TRBD1,NA,TRBV6-1,TRBJ1-4,TGTGCCAGCACAAACAGGGGGATAACTAATGAAAAACTGTTTTTT,CASTNRGITNEKLFF
TRBD1,NA,TRBV7-2,TRBJ1-5,TGTGCCAGCAGCTTAGACAGGGGGCTCAGCAATCAGCCCCAGCATTTT,CASSLDRGLSNQPQHF
NA,NA,TRBV27,TRBJ1-6,TGTGCCAGCAGTTTTCTGAGCTCCTATAATTCACCCCTCCACTTT,CASSFLSSYNSPLHF
TRBD1,NA,TRBV13,TRBJ2-3,TGTGCCAGCAGCTTACGGACAGGGGATGTTGGGTTTGATACGCAGTATTTT,CASSLRTGDVGFDTQYF
TRBD1,few,TRBV5-1,TRBJ2-6,TGCGCCAGCAGCCCATCGCAGGGGGCTCGGGCTGGGGCCAACGTCCTGACTTTC,CASSPSQGARAGANVLTF
TRBD1,NA,TRBV10-3,TRBJ2-7,TGTGCCGTTGGACGGGACAGGGGTTACGAGCAGTACTTC,CAVGRDRGYEQYF
TRBD1,NA,TRBV19,TRBJ2-7,TGTGCCAGTAGTATATTGGACAGGGACAGCTCCTACGAGCAGTACTTC,CASSILDRDSSYEQYF
NA,NA,TRBV5-1,TRBJ2-5,TGCGCCAGCAGCCCGGACCAAGAGACCCAGTACTTC,CASSPDQETQYF
TRBD1,NA,TRBV19,TRBJ2-5,TGTGCCAGTAGTCCGGGACAGCAAGAGACCCAGTACTTC,CASSPGQQETQYF
TRBD1,NA,TRBV6-5,TRBJ2-7,TGTGCCAGCAGACAAGGACAGGGCGTATACGAGCAGTACTTC,CASRQGQGVYEQYF
NA,NA,TRBV14,TRBJ2-3,NA,CASSQVGTGTHF
NA,NA,TRBV27,TRBJ2-1,TGTGCCAGCAGTTTTCCCGGTGAGCAGTTCTTC,CASSFPGEQFF
TRBD1,few,TRBV30,TRBJ2-7,TGTGCCTGGGACAGGGGCCGCGAGCAGTACTTC,CAWDRGREQYF
TRBD2,NA,TRBV7-9,TRBJ2-5,TGTGCCAGCAGCTTATTAAGAACGGGAGGGTCGGGAGAGACCCAGTACTTC,CASSLLRTGGSGETQYF
NA,once,TRBV28,TRBJ1-5,TGTGCCAGCAGTTTGCCAGGCCGACACCTTCAGCCCCAGCATTTT,CASSLPGRHLQPQHF
TRBD2,NA,TRBV19,TRBJ2-4,TGTGCCAGTAAGGCTAGCGGGATTGAAAACATTCAGTACTTC,CASKASGIENIQYF